This TCR beta chain was observed in a study of blood T cell repertoires in COVID-19. Germline V gene sequence: CDR1 MNHNS, CDR2 SASEGT. The germline V and J ends were trimmed by 3 bases and 4 bases, with 12 bases remaining between them. The CDR3 totals 14 residues. The protocol was immunoSEQ multiplex PCR, while the TCRdb copy is restricted to in-frame clones and leaves out a portion. The data hold roughly 190,000 clones, with 80% to 90% observed a single time. Sequenced sample: peripheral blood. The chain recombines TRBV6-1 with TRBJ1-2, with D unclear. The sequence was obtained from a human donor in a cohort sampled during active COVID-19. The CDR3 nucleotides are TGTGCCAGCAGTGATATATCGGGGAGCTATGGCTACACCTTC. Translated, it gives CASSDISGSYGYTF.